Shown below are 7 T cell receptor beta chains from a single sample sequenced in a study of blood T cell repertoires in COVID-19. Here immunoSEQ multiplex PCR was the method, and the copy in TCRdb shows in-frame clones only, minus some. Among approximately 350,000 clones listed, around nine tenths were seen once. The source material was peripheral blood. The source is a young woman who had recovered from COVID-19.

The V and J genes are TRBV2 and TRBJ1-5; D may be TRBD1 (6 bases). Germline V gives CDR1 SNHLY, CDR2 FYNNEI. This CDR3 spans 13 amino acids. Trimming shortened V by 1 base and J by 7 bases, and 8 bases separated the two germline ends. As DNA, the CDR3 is TGTGCCAGCAGTGAAGGCAGGGGACAGCCCCAGCATTTT. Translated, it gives CASSEGRGQPQHF. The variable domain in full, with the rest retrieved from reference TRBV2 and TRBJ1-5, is EPEVTQTPSHQVTQMGQEVILRCVPISNHLYFYWYRQILGQKVEFLVSFYNNEISEKSEIFDDQFSVERPDGSNFTLKIRSTKLEDSAMYFCASSEGRGQPQHFGDGTRLSIL.

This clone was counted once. CDR3 region: CASSLALAGQETQYF. The CDR3 DNA is TGTGCCAGCAGCTTAGCGCTAGCGGGACAAGAGACCCAGTACTTC. V is TRBV7-6 and J is TRBJ2-5, with TRBD2 identical over 9 bases. This CDR3 is built from 15 residues. In germline, CDR1 is SGHVS, CDR2 FNYEAQ. V shed 0 bases and J 2 bases; nucleotides not matched to a gene: 1.

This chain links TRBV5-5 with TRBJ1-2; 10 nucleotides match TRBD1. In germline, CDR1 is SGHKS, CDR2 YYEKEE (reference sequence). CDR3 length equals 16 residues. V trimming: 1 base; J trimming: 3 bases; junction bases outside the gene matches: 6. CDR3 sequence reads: CASSLFGTGVYYGYTF. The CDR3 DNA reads TGTGCCAGCAGCTTGTTTGGGACAGGGGTATACTATGGCTACACCTTC.

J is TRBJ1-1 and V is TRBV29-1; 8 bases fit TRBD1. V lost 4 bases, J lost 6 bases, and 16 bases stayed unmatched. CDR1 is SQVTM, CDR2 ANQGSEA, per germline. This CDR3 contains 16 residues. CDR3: CSVVAGQEWFGAEAFF. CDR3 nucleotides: TGCAGCGTTGTCGCGGGACAGGAGTGGTTTGGGGCTGAAGCTTTCTTT.

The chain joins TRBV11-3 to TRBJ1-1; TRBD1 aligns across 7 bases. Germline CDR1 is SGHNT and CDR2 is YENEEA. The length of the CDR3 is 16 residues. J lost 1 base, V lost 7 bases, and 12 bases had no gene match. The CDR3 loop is CASTQQGNGGNTEAFF. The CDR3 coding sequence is TGTGCCAGCACCCAACAGGGGAACGGAGGGAACACTGAAGCTTTCTTT.

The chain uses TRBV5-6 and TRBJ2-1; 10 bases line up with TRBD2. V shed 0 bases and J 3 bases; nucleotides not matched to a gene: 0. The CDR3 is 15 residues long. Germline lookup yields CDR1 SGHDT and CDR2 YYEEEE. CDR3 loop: CASSLVAGGYNEQFF. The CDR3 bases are TGTGCCAGCAGCTTGGTAGCGGGGGGCTACAATGAGCAGTTCTTC.

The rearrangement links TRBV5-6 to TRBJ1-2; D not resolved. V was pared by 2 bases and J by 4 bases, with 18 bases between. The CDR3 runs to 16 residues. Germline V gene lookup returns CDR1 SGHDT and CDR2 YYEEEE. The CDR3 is CASSLPSSSGGYGYTF. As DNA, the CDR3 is TGTGCCAGCAGCTTACCATCTTCGTCAGGTGGCTATGGCTACACCTTC.